This T cell receptor (beta chain) was identified during a study of blood T cell repertoires in COVID-19. In the study overall: Samples came from the United States, Italy and Spain, spanning acute and convalescent COVID-19. Nucleic acid was either cDNA or gDNA, and it came from T cells, B-cell-depleted T cells, or PBMCs.

As originally analysed: Amplification with reference gene primers provided the estimates of nucleated cell counts. The table came from immunoSEQ multiplex PCR; TCRdb's copy has only in-frame clones and leaves some out. V, J and clone size are those of that table, while D and trimming were read from the DNA. The table records 70,000 or so clones, around 87% of them present only once. With 5 bases clipped from V and 5 bases from J, the junction kept 4 bases outside the gene matches. There are 15 residues in the CDR3. Germline values: CDR1 MNHEY, CDR2 SVGAGI. The TCR was taken from a man aged 50-59 years with active COVID-19. Material: peripheral blood. V and J are TRBV6-5 and TRBJ2-1; 12 bases are a match to TRBD2. The CDR3 spells CASSLRLAGDNEQFF. The CDR3 nucleotides are TGTGCCAGCAGTCTTAGACTAGCGGGAGACAATGAGCAGTTCTTC.